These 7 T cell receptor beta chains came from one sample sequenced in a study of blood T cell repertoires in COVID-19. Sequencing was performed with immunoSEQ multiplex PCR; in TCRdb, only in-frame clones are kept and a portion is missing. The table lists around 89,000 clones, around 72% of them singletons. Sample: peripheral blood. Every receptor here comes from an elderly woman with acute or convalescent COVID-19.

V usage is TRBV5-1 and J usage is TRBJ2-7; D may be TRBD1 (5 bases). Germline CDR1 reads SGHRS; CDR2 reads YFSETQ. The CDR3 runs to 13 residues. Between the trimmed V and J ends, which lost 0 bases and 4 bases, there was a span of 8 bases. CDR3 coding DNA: TGCGCCAGCAGCTTGGCAGGGCATTACGAGCAGTACTTC. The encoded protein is CASSLAGHYEQYF.

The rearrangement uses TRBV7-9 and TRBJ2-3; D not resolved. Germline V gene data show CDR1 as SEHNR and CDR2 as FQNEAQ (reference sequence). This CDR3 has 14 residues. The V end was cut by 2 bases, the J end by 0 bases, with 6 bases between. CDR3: CASSLTDSTDTQYF. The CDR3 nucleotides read TGTGCCAGCAGCTTAACAGATAGCACAGATACGCAGTATTTT.

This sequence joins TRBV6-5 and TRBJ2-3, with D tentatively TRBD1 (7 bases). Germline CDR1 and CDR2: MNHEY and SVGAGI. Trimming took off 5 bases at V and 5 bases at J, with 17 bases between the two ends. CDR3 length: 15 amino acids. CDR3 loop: CASSTRQGGRDTQYF. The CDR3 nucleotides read TGTGCCAGCAGTACGCGACAGGGAGGTAGAGATACGCAGTATTTT.

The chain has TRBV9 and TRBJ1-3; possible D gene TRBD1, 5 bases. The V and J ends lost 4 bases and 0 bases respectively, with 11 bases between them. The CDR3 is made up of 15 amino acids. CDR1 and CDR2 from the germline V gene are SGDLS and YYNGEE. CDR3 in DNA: TGTGCCAGCAGCTCACAAGGGGTCTCTGGAAACACCATATATTTT. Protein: CASSSQGVSGNTIYF.

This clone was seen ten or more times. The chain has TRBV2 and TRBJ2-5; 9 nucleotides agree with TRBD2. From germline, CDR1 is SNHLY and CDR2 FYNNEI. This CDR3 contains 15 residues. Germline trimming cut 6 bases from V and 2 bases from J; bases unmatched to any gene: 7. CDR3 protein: CASSLSGGGQETQYF. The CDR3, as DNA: TGTGCCAGCAGCCTTAGCGGGGGAGGGCAAGAGACCCAGTACTTC.

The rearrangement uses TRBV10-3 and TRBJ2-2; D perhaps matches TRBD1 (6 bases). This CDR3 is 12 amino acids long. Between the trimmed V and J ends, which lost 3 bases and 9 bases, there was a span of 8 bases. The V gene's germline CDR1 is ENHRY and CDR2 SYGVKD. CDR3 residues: CAISETGRELFF. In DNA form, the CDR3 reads TGTGCCATCAGTGAAACAGGGAGGGAGCTGTTTTTT.

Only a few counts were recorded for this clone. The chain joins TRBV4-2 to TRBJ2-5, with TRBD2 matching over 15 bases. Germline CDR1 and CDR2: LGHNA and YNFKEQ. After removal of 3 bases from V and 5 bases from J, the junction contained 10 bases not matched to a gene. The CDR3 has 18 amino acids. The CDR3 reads CASSQSGLAGGLRETQYF. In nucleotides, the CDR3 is TGTGCCAGCAGCCAGTCTGGACTAGCGGGGGGGCTGCGGGAGACCCAGTACTTC.